This passage covers 32 T cell receptor beta chains from one sample sequenced in a study of cytomegalovirus exposure and HLA in healthy donors. PCR amplification relied on 60 Vbeta primers (plus 13 Jbeta primers). TCRdb's table, derived via immunoSEQ multiplex PCR, lists solely in-frame clones and lacks some. Here the sample spans around 200,000 clones, roughly 79% being singletons. The sequenced sample consisted of PBMCs. The receptors here all came from a man aged 18 to 30 in good health and CMV-seronegative.

This chain uses TRBV30 with TRBJ1-6; 9 bases line up with TRBD1. The germline gives CDR1 GTSNPN, CDR2 SVGIG (reference sequence). The CDR3 covers 14 residues. The J segment lost 10 bases and the V segment lost 0 bases, leaving 4 bases of the junction unmatched. CDR3 in amino acids: CAWSVGTGQSPLHF. DNA of the CDR3: TGTGCCTGGAGTGTGGGGACAGGGCAATCACCCCTCCACTTT. The variable domain in full, completed from reference TRBV30 and TRBJ1-6, reads SQTIHQWPATLVQPVGSPLSLECTVEGTSNPNLYWYRQAAGRGLQLLFYSVGIGQISSEVPQNLSASRPQDRQFILSSKKLLLSDSGFYLCAWSVGTGQSPLHFGNGTRLTVT.

The rearrangement uses TRBV30 and TRBJ1-1; no firm D call. Trimming shortened V by 4 bases and J by 1 base, and 10 bases separated the two germline ends. CDR1 is GTSNPN and CDR2 is SVGIG in the germline V gene (reference sequence). The length of the CDR3 is 13 residues. CDR3 loop: CAWKIPQNTEAFF. CDR3 coding DNA: TGTGCCTGGAAAATCCCCCAGAACACTGAAGCTTTCTTT.

The CDR3 loop is CASSRGFSSYEQYF. CDR3 DNA: TGTGCCAGCAGCCGGGGGTTTAGCTCCTACGAGCAGTACTTC. The V and J genes are TRBV11-2 and TRBJ2-7, with D perhaps matching TRBD2 (6 bases). The CDR3 spans 14 residues. V was clipped by 5 bases and J by 0 bases, with 11 bases between them. From germline, CDR1 is SGHAT and CDR2 FQNNGV.

The chain joins TRBV19 to TRBJ1-4; no clear D gene. The V end was cut by 7 bases, the J end by 5 bases, with 5 bases between. This CDR3 has 11 amino acids. Germline V gives CDR1 LNHDA, CDR2 SQIVND (reference sequence). CDR3 nucleotide sequence: TGTGCCAGTATGAGGAATGAAAAACTGTTTTTT. Translating gives CASMRNEKLFF.

The chain carries TRBV19 and TRBJ1-1; possibly TRBD1 for D (5 bases). CDR3 length equals 14 residues. Germline V gene data show CDR1 as LNHDA and CDR2 as SQIVND (reference sequence). Trimming took 3 bases from V and 1 from J, leaving 9 bases between them. In DNA form, the CDR3 reads TGTGCCAGTAGTATCGGGGGGTCGAACACTGAAGCTTTCTTT. Encoded protein: CASSIGGSNTEAFF.

The V gene is TRBV6-5, the J gene TRBJ1-1; D perhaps matches TRBD1 (5 bases). The V end lost 5 bases, the J end lost 1 base, and 14 bases lay between the germline ends. Germline assignment: CDR1 MNHEY and CDR2 SVGAGI. CDR3 length: 15 residues. The CDR3, as DNA: TGTGCCAGCAGTCCACGGGAGGGGCCGAACACTGAAGCTTTCTTT. Translation: CASSPREGPNTEAFF.

This clone appeared once. The chain recombines TRBV11-2 with TRBJ1-5; tentatively, D is TRBD1 (5 bases). V lost 0 bases and J 5 bases, leaving 5 bases between the germline ends. Germline CDR1 and CDR2: SGHAT and FQNNGV. The CDR3 has 13 residues. The CDR3 DNA sequence: TGTGCCAGCAGCTTAGACAGGGATCAGCCCCAGCATTTT. Its translation is CASSLDRDQPQHF.

J is TRBJ1-2 and V is TRBV29-1, with a tentative D call TRBD1 (6 bases). Germline lookup yields CDR1 SQVTM and CDR2 ANQGSEA. This CDR3 spans 13 amino acids. Trimming took off 6 bases at V and 2 bases at J, with 13 bases between the two ends. CDR3 residues: CSVEVGTNYGYTF. The DNA of the CDR3 is TGCAGCGTCGAGGTCGGGACAAACTATGGCTACACCTTC.

The J gene is TRBJ1-5, the V gene TRBV28; a weak D match, TRBD1 (6 bases). CDR3 length: 15 amino acids. Germline lookup yields CDR1 MDHEN and CDR2 SYDVKM. V lost 6 bases to trimming and J lost 3 bases, with 15 bases between them. The CDR3: CASRGQQGLNQPQHF. CDR3 DNA: TGTGCCAGCAGGGGACAACAGGGTCTCAATCAGCCCCAGCATTTT.

The rearrangement links TRBV28 to TRBJ1-1; possibly TRBD1 for D (5 bases). The CDR3 spans 14 residues. The germline V gene has CDR1 MDHEN and CDR2 SYDVKM. Trimming took off 5 bases at V and 5 bases at J, with 15 bases between the two ends. The CDR3 nucleotides read TGTGCCAGCAGTAACTATGCGGGGGGAACTGAAGCTTTCTTT. It is translated as CASSNYAGGTEAFF.

This sequence joins TRBV10-3 and TRBJ1-2, with D possibly matching TRBD1 (5 bases). Germline CDR1 and CDR2: ENHRY and SYGVKD. V lost 4 bases and J lost 4, with 7 bases in between. The CDR3 extends over 12 amino acids. The CDR3 nucleotides read TGTGCCATCAGTGGACAGTTCTATGGCTACACCTTC. It codes for CAISGQFYGYTF.

The gene calls are TRBV28 and TRBJ1-1; tentative D call: TRBD1 (5 bases). CDR1 MDHEN and CDR2 SYDVKM come from the germline V gene. Trimming stripped 6 bases from V and 0 bases from J, with 11 bases between. The CDR3 extends over 14 amino acids. CDR3 nucleotide sequence: TGTGCCAGCAGCAAGGGACTGATGAACACTGAAGCTTTCTTT. Translation: CASSKGLMNTEAFF. The complete variable domain, with remaining parts taken from reference TRBV28 and TRBJ1-1, reads DVKVTQSSRYLVKRTGEKVFLECVQDMDHENMFWYRQDPGLGLRLIYFSYDVKMKEKGDIPEGYSVSREKKERFSLILESASTNQTSMYLCASSKGLMNTEAFFGQGTRLTVV.

The chain's CDR3 is CASSVNPDRAMNTEAFF. The CDR3 DNA reads TGTGCCAGCAGCGTAAACCCTGACAGAGCAATGAACACTGAAGCTTTCTTT. V and J are TRBV9 and TRBJ1-1; maybe TRBD1 (5 bases). The CDR3 runs to 17 residues. The germline gives CDR1 SGDLS, CDR2 YYNGEE. Trimming shortened V by 1 base and J by 0 bases, and 16 bases separated the two germline ends. Combining the CDR3 with reference TRBV9 and TRBJ1-1 gives the whole variable domain DSGVTQTPKHLITATGQRVTLRCSPRSGDLSVYWYQQSLDQGLQFLIQYYNGEERAKGNILERFSAQQFPDLHSELNLSSLELGDSALYFCASSVNPDRAMNTEAFFGQGTRLTVV.

This chain uses TRBV10-3 with TRBJ1-2, with D tentatively TRBD1 (6 bases). Trimming pared 0 bases from V and 6 bases from J, leaving 11 bases between. Per germline, CDR1 ENHRY and CDR2 SYGVKD. This CDR3 comprises 14 residues. The CDR3 DNA sequence: TGTGCCATCAGTGAGTCGGCAGGGGTAAATGGCTACACCTTC. It encodes CAISESAGVNGYTF.

The genes are TRBV5-1 and TRBJ2-3; weak D call: TRBD1 (5 bases). The CDR3 runs 15 residues. Germline CDR1 SGHRS, CDR2 YFSETQ. The V end was cut by 1 base, the J end by 6 bases, with 15 bases between. DNA for the CDR3: TGCGCCAGCAGCTTGCTCGGCAGGGATGACGATACGCAGTATTTT. As protein: CASSLLGRDDDTQYF.

This clone was detected once. The chain links TRBV27 to TRBJ2-7; 7 nucleotides line up with TRBD1. In germline, CDR1 is MNHEY, CDR2 SMNVEV (reference sequence). The CDR3 has 14 residues. After removal of 2 bases from V and 5 bases from J, the junction contained 6 bases not matched to a gene. The CDR3 DNA is TGTGCCAGCAGTTTAGTGACAGGGAAGAACGAGCAGTACTTC. It codes for CASSLVTGKNEQYF.

The table lists this clone with a count of one. The CDR3 region has the DNA TGTGCCAGCACTGTTCCTGTGGGGGGTAAAAGCTCTGGGGCCAACGTCCTGACTTTC. This encodes CASTVPVGGKSSGANVLTF. The V gene is TRBV28, the J gene TRBJ2-6; the D gene is possibly TRBD2 (6 bases). The germline V and J ends were trimmed by 7 bases and 0 bases, with 22 bases remaining between them. In germline, CDR1 is MDHEN, CDR2 SYDVKM. CDR3 length: 19 residues.

The rearrangement joins TRBV29-1 to TRBJ2-7; the match to TRBD2 covers 8 bases. J gave up 1 base and V 3 bases, and 5 bases lay outside the gene matches. This CDR3 has 14 amino acids. Looked up from germline, CDR1 is SQVTM and CDR2 is ANQGSEA. CDR3 loop: CSVEVAGLSYEQYF. CDR3 bases: TGCAGCGTTGAGGTAGCGGGACTATCCTACGAGCAGTACTTC.

This chain connects TRBV6-5 to TRBJ1-1; TRBD1 aligns across 7 bases. CDR3 length: 15 amino acids. Looked up from germline, CDR1 is MNHEY and CDR2 is SVGAGI. The V gene end was trimmed by 6 bases and the J gene end by 4 bases; junction bases not matched to a gene: 11. CDR3 sequence reads: CASRTHRGGGTEAFF. The CDR3 DNA is TGTGCCAGCAGAACCCACAGGGGCGGCGGCACTGAAGCTTTCTTT.

The chain couples TRBV30 to TRBJ1-1; D is ambiguous. The V gene lost 1 base and the J gene lost 0 bases, with 3 bases spanning the gap. This CDR3 comprises 12 residues. CDR1 is GTSNPN and CDR2 is SVGIG in the germline V gene (reference sequence). The CDR3 loop is CAWSGLNTEAFF. CDR3 DNA sequence: TGTGCCTGGAGTGGGCTGAACACTGAAGCTTTCTTT.

The chain carries TRBV6-1 and TRBJ2-3; 7 bases agree with TRBD2. The CDR3 is 14 amino acids. Germline-derived CDR1 and CDR2 are MNHNS and SASEGT. Trimming cost V 4 bases and J 3 bases; bases outside gene matches: 4. In DNA, the CDR3 is TGTGCCAGCAGTGCGGGCGGGGGTACAGATACGCAGTATTTT. It codes for CASSAGGGTDTQYF.

This clone was seen only a few times. CDR3 sequence reads: CASSLRTSGFRGEQFF. For the CDR3, the DNA is TGCGCCAGCAGCTTGAGGACTAGCGGGTTTAGGGGTGAGCAGTTCTTC. The chain combines TRBV5-1 with TRBJ2-1; 11 bases map to TRBD2. The V gene end was trimmed by 1 base and the J gene end by 9 bases; junction bases not matched to a gene: 9. The CDR3 spans 16 residues. Germline assignment: CDR1 SGHRS and CDR2 YFSETQ.

V and J are TRBV7-2 and TRBJ1-2, with D maybe TRBD1 (6 bases). The CDR3 has 13 amino acids. Deletions cut 0 bases from V and 8 bases from J, with 10 bases between. Germline loops: CDR1 SGHTA, CDR2 FQGNSA. The CDR3 bases are TGTGCCAGCAGCTTAGCGTCTGACAGGGGCTACACCTTC. This translates into CASSLASDRGYTF.

J is TRBJ1-1 and V is TRBV6-1; a weak D match, TRBD1 (5 bases). CDR3 size: 11 residues. CDR1 and CDR2 (germline): MNHNS, SASEGT. Trimming took off 6 bases at V and 11 bases at J, with 13 bases between the two ends. The CDR3 reads CASSPSRDAFF. DNA for the CDR3: TGTGCCAGCAGCCCGTCCAGGGATGCTTTCTTT.

The chain combines TRBV30 with TRBJ1-1; D uncertain. From germline, CDR1 is GTSNPN and CDR2 SVGIG (reference sequence). V lost 7 bases, J lost 4 bases, and 13 bases lay in between. The CDR3 contains 12 residues. CDR3 nucleotide sequence: TGTGCCTCGCAGAGAGGTCCCACTGAAGCTTTCTTT. This sequence encodes CASQRGPTEAFF. The full variable domain, with the rest looked up from reference TRBV30 and TRBJ1-1, is SQTIHQWPATLVQPVGSPLSLECTVEGTSNPNLYWYRQAAGRGLQLLFYSVGIGQISSEVPQNLSASRPQDRQFILSSKKLLLSDSGFYLCASQRGPTEAFFGQGTRLTVV.

J is TRBJ1-2 and V is TRBV19; TRBD1 aligns across 10 bases. With V trimmed by 5 bases and J by 6 bases, 3 bases remained unmatched. The CDR3 covers 13 residues. In germline, CDR1 is LNHDA, CDR2 SQIVND (reference sequence). CDR3 residues: CASSSGQGDGYTF. The CDR3 coding sequence is TGTGCCAGTAGTTCCGGACAGGGGGATGGCTACACCTTC.

The chain links TRBV18 to TRBJ2-1; the D gene is possibly TRBD2 (6 bases). The V end was cut by 4 bases, the J end by 3 bases, with 10 bases between. Germline assignment: CDR1 KGHSH and CDR2 LQKENI. The CDR3 sequence is 14 residues long. The CDR3 DNA reads TGTGCCAGCTCACTGGAGGAGGGCTACAATGAGCAGTTCTTC. Translation gives CASSLEEGYNEQFF.

The J gene is TRBJ2-3, the V gene TRBV27, with 8 bases matching TRBD2. In germline, CDR1 is MNHEY, CDR2 SMNVEV (reference sequence). Trimming took 2 bases from V and 1 from J; bases not matched to a gene: 2. The CDR3 extends over 15 amino acids. CDR3 sequence (DNA): TGTGCCAGCAGTTTAGGAGCGGGAGGCACAGATACGCAGTATTTT. It is translated as CASSLGAGGTDTQYF.

V and J are TRBV19 and TRBJ1-5, with D maybe TRBD1 (5 bases). V gave up 5 bases and J gave up 0 bases, with 11 bases separating them. CDR3 length: 15 residues. CDR1 and CDR2 from the germline V gene are LNHDA and SQIVND (reference sequence). In DNA, the CDR3 is TGTGCCAGTAGTCAGGGAGGGAATAGCAATCAGCCCCAGCATTTT. Translation gives CASSQGGNSNQPQHF.

V and J are TRBV7-9 and TRBJ2-1; TRBD1 agrees at 8 bases. Trimming at V came to 7 bases and at J to 8 bases, leaving 19 bases not matched to a gene. Germline V CDR1 and CDR2: SEHNR, FQNEAQ (reference sequence). This CDR3 is built from 17 residues. The CDR3 nucleotides are TGTGCCAGCACCCTCAGACCTGGACAGGGCGTAGGTGATGAGCAGTTCTTC. It translates to CASTLRPGQGVGDEQFF.

This clone was detected only a few times. The rearrangement uses TRBV2 and TRBJ2-2; 10 nucleotides align to TRBD2. Trimming cost V 6 bases and J 1 base; bases outside gene matches: 2. Germline V lookup: CDR1 SNHLY, CDR2 FYNNEI. This CDR3 has 15 amino acids. CDR3 region: CASRRTSGNTGELFF. For the CDR3, the DNA is TGTGCCAGCAGGAGGACTAGCGGGAACACCGGGGAGCTGTTTTTT.

The rearrangement uses TRBV6-1 and TRBJ1-2; D perhaps matches TRBD1 (6 bases). Trimming pared 5 bases from V and 8 bases from J, leaving 18 bases between. The V gene's germline CDR1 is MNHNS and CDR2 SASEGT. The CDR3 contains 14 residues. CDR3 in amino acids: CASSLNGGAGGYTF. CDR3 nucleotides: TGTGCCAGCAGTCTAAACGGGGGGGCTGGCGGCTACACCTTC.